One and the same sample provided the 24 T cell receptor beta chains below, sequenced in a study of blood T cell repertoires in COVID-19 (dated by TCRdb to 2018 to 2020). The library was prepared using the immunoSEQ multiplex PCR assay. TCRdb mirrors the immuneACCESS table, restricted to in-frame sequences. Some clones are absent from its copies; in checked studies, under half trace to an unresolved V gene, and the reason for the others is unknown. This sample gives 150,000 to 200,000 clones in total; around 83% of them show up just once. 7.6% of the sample is in the top ten clones. Sequenced sample: peripheral blood. These receptors all come from a woman in her 70s with COVID-19, enrolled during active disease.

This sequence joins TRBV3-1 (or the pseudogene TRBV3-2) and TRBJ1-1; TRBD1 might be the D (6 bases). CDR1 LGHDT and CDR2 YNNKEL come from the germline V gene (reference sequence). Trimming stripped 4 bases from V and 3 bases from J, with 15 bases between. The CDR3 is 15 amino acids. The CDR3 loop is CASSRGVAGDTEAFF. In DNA, the CDR3 is TGTGCCAGCAGCCGCGGCGTAGCAGGGGACACTGAAGCTTTCTTT.

The rearrangement links TRBV30 to TRBJ2-2, with 16 bases that match TRBD2. CDR3 length: 18 residues. Trimming removed 0 bases from V and 4 bases from J; junction bases left unmatched: 5. Per the germline V gene, CDR1 is GTSNPN and CDR2 is SVGIG (reference sequence). CDR3 protein: CAWSVQGLAGGSTGELFF. The CDR3 region has the DNA TGTGCCTGGAGTGTACAGGGACTAGCGGGAGGGAGCACCGGGGAGCTGTTTTTT. Full variable domain (missing parts from reference TRBV30 and TRBJ2-2): SQTIHQWPATLVQPVGSPLSLECTVEGTSNPNLYWYRQAAGRGLQLLFYSVGIGQISSEVPQNLSASRPQDRQFILSSKKLLLSDSGFYLCAWSVQGLAGGSTGELFFGEGSRLTVL.

The rearrangement joins TRBV6-9 to TRBJ2-7; D may be TRBD1 (6 bases). Trimming cost V 4 bases and J 2 bases, with 12 bases left between them. This CDR3 comprises 14 residues. The germline CDR1 and CDR2 sequences are MNHGY and SVAAGI. The CDR3 nucleotides read TGTGCCAGCAGTTCAACAGGGAACCCCTACGAGCAGTACTTC. Translated, it gives CASSSTGNPYEQYF.

The sample holds one count of this clone. The chain uses TRBV7-2 and TRBJ2-2; D might be TRBD2 (6 bases). The V gene lost 6 bases and the J gene lost 2 bases, with 13 bases spanning the gap. The CDR3 sequence is 15 residues long. Germline V CDR1 and CDR2: SGHTA, FQGNSA. The CDR3 bases are TGTGCCAGCAGGTCAGCCGGGAGAAACACCGGGGAGCTGTTTTTT. As protein: CASRSAGRNTGELFF.

The V and J genes are TRBV5-1 and TRBJ2-3; the match to TRBD2 covers 7 bases. J gave up 5 bases and V 0 bases, and 3 bases lay outside the gene matches. CDR1 SGHRS and CDR2 YFSETQ come from the germline V gene. The CDR3 spans 14 residues. This CDR3 is CASSLAREGDTQYF. The DNA of the CDR3 is TGCGCCAGCAGCTTGGCTAGGGAGGGAGATACGCAGTATTTT.

This sequence joins TRBV28 and TRBJ2-3; tentatively, D is TRBD2 (6 bases). The germline V and J ends were trimmed by 2 bases and 0 bases, with 15 bases remaining between them. Germline-derived CDR1 and CDR2 are MDHEN and SYDVKM. This CDR3 spans 17 amino acids. The CDR3 bases are TGTGCCAGCAGTTTAGCGGGACGTCTTTCTAGCACAGATACGCAGTATTTT. Translated, it gives CASSLAGRLSSTDTQYF.

The chain employs TRBV5-5 and TRBJ1-2; D uncertain. V lost 3 bases and J lost 5, with 23 bases in between. Germline CDR1 is SGHKS and CDR2 is YYEKEE (reference sequence). The CDR3 is 17 amino acids. The DNA for the CDR3 is TGTGCCAGCAGCTCTCAGCTCAACGGGTACGACGAATATGGCTACACCTTC. This encodes CASSSQLNGYDEYGYTF.

The V gene is TRBV4-3, the J gene TRBJ2-4; 10 bases align to TRBD2. CDR3 length equals 16 residues. The V and J ends lost 1 base and 0 bases, in that order; junction bases with no gene match: 0. The germline V gene encodes CDR1 LGHNA and CDR2 YSLEER. Written as DNA, the CDR3 is TGCGCCAGCAGCCAAGGGACTAGCGGAGCCAAAAACATTCAGTACTTC. It translates to CASSQGTSGAKNIQYF.

The V and J genes are TRBV2 and TRBJ1-5; tentative D call: TRBD1 (5 bases). CDR3 length: 13 residues. With 5 bases removed from V and 6 bases from J, the gap between germline ends came to 11 bases. The V gene's germline CDR1 is SNHLY and CDR2 FYNNEI. This CDR3 reads CASSTGESQPQHF. The CDR3 coding sequence is TGTGCCAGCAGTACGGGGGAAAGTCAGCCCCAGCATTTT. Supplemented by reference TRBV2 and TRBJ1-5, the full variable domain reads EPEVTQTPSHQVTQMGQEVILRCVPISNHLYFYWYRQILGQKVEFLVSFYNNEISEKSEIFDDQFSVERPDGSNFTLKIRSTKLEDSAMYFCASSTGESQPQHFGDGTRLSIL.

V is TRBV18 and J is TRBJ1-1; D gene ambiguous. Germline V gene data show CDR1 as KGHSH and CDR2 as LQKENI. The CDR3 contains 16 residues. V was clipped by 3 bases and J by 8 bases, with 22 bases between them. The chain's CDR3 is CASSPSSGSLLVEAFF. The CDR3 region has the DNA TGTGCCAGCTCACCGAGTTCTGGTAGCCTGCTAGTGGAAGCTTTCTTT.

This chain joins TRBV2 and TRBJ1-2; 11 bases match TRBD1. This CDR3 comprises 16 residues. The germline V gene encodes CDR1 SNHLY and CDR2 FYNNEI. The V gene end was trimmed by 8 bases and the J gene end by 8 bases; junction bases not matched to a gene: 16. The CDR3 region has the DNA TGTGCCAGCGCTATTTATCCTGGACAGGGGGCCGAGGGCTACACCTTC. Amino acids: CASAIYPGQGAEGYTF.

The V gene is TRBV4-3, the J gene TRBJ1-4, with 9 bases aligning to TRBD1. The CDR3 sequence is 15 residues long. CDR1 is LGHNA and CDR2 is YSLEER in the germline V gene. After removal of 6 bases from V and 2 bases from J, the junction contained 4 bases not matched to a gene. Here the CDR3 reads CASRRGTGTNEKLFF. The CDR3 DNA is TGCGCCAGCAGACGCGGGACAGGGACTAATGAAAAACTGTTTTTT.

This chain uses TRBV20-1 with TRBJ2-4; D not resolved. The CDR3 is 12 residues long. Trimming removed 3 bases at V and 9 bases at J, with 12 bases between. CDR1 is DFQATT and CDR2 is SNEGSKA in the germline V gene (reference sequence). CDR3 bases: TGCAGTGCTAGTGGTCCCAGAAGCATTCAGTACTTC. Its translation is CSASGPRSIQYF.

The chain is built from TRBV5-6 and TRBJ1-5; D unresolved. The CDR3 runs to 13 residues. Germline V gene sequence: CDR1 SGHDT, CDR2 YYEEEE. The germline V and J ends were trimmed by 3 bases and 4 bases, with 8 bases remaining between them. CDR3 coding DNA: TGTGCCAGCAGCTCGCGAGAAAATCAGCCCCAGCATTTT. It yields the protein CASSSRENQPQHF.

CDR3 coding DNA: TGTGCCAGCAGTTACACCAGGCCGGACTCTGGCTACACCTTC. As protein: CASSYTRPDSGYTF. V and J are TRBV6-2 or TRBV6-3 and TRBJ1-2, with D unresolved. The CDR3 is 14 residues long. Germline V lookup: CDR1 MNHEY, CDR2 SVGEGT. V was shortened by 2 bases and J by 7 bases, with 14 bases between the two germline ends.

The chain employs TRBV4-2 and TRBJ1-1; a weak D match, TRBD1 (5 bases). CDR1 and CDR2 (germline): LGHNA, YNFKEQ. Trimming removed 1 base at V and 1 base at J, with 13 bases between. The CDR3 consists of 16 residues. The CDR3 DNA sequence: TGTGCCAGCAGCCAAGTCGACAGAAAGTCGAACACTGAAGCTTTCTTT. Encoded protein: CASSQVDRKSNTEAFF.

This sequence joins TRBV18 and TRBJ2-7; 8 bases agree with TRBD2. Per germline, CDR1 KGHSH and CDR2 LQKENI. The CDR3 consists of 16 residues. With 3 bases clipped from V and 1 base from J, the junction kept 8 bases outside the gene matches. This chain's CDR3 is CASSPTSSGRSYEQYF. CDR3 DNA: TGTGCCAGCTCACCTACCTCAAGCGGGAGATCCTACGAGCAGTACTTC. The full variable domain, its missing parts supplied by reference TRBV18 and TRBJ2-7, is NAGVMQNPRHLVRRRGQEARLRCSPMKGHSHVYWYRQLPEEGLKFMVYLQKENIIDESGMPKERFSAEFPKEGPSILRIQQVVRGDSAAYFCASSPTSSGRSYEQYFGPGTRLTVT.

The chain joins TRBV3-1 (or the pseudogene TRBV3-2) to TRBJ2-5; 8 positions match TRBD2. Per the germline V gene, CDR1 is LGHDT and CDR2 is YNNKEL (reference sequence). After removal of 1 base from V and 4 bases from J, the junction contained 8 bases not matched to a gene. This CDR3 has 16 amino acids. CDR3 bases: TGTGCCAGCAGCCAAGCCGGGACTAGAATTATAGAGACCCAGTACTTC. It translates to CASSQAGTRIIETQYF.

This chain joins TRBV24-1 and TRBJ2-2; 11 nucleotides agree with TRBD2. Unmatched junction bases numbered 3, after V lost 4 bases and J lost 0 bases. Germline V gene data show CDR1 as KGHDR and CDR2 as SFDVKD. The CDR3 sequence is 17 residues long. This CDR3 reads CATSDPSGRPNTGELFF. DNA of the CDR3: TGTGCCACCAGTGACCCTAGCGGGAGGCCGAACACCGGGGAGCTGTTTTTT.

V usage is TRBV19 and J usage is TRBJ1-1; 7 bases map to TRBD1. The trim removed 2 bases at V and 5 bases at J, leaving 5 bases unmatched. The CDR3 runs to 14 residues. Germline loops: CDR1 LNHDA, CDR2 SQIVND (reference sequence). CDR3 in amino acids: CASSITGVRTEAFF. In DNA, the CDR3 is TGTGCCAGTAGTATAACAGGGGTTCGGACTGAAGCTTTCTTT.

A word on this clone: Other nucleotide sequences from this sample produce the same CDR3. V usage is TRBV5-1 and J usage is TRBJ2-5; TRBD1 is a possible D gene (5 bases). This CDR3 has 13 amino acids. Deletions cut 0 bases from V and 5 bases from J, with 8 bases between. CDR1 is SGHRS, CDR2 YFSETQ, per germline. The DNA for the CDR3 is TGCGCCAGCAGCTTGGGGGGCGCGGAGACCCAGTACTTC. This sequence encodes CASSLGGAETQYF.

The chain employs TRBV7-8 and TRBJ2-5; a possible D gene is TRBD1 (6 bases). The CDR3 spans 16 residues. Between the trimmed V and J ends, which lost 2 bases and 4 bases, there was a span of 17 bases. Germline V gene lookup returns CDR1 SGHVS and CDR2 FQNEAQ. CDR3: CASSLWGQTSGETQYF. CDR3 DNA: TGTGCCAGCAGCTTATGGGGACAAACCTCGGGAGAGACCCAGTACTTC. Together with reference TRBV7-8 and TRBJ2-5, the CDR3 gives the full variable domain: GAGVSQSPRYKVAKRGQDVALRCDPISGHVSLFWYQQALGQGPEFLTYFQNEAQLDKSGLPSDRFFAERPEGSVSTLKIQRTQQEDSAVYLCASSLWGQTSGETQYFGPGTRLLVL.

The chain employs TRBV28 and TRBJ1-1, with D tentatively TRBD1 (5 bases). With 10 bases removed from V and 6 bases from J, the gap between germline ends came to 18 bases. This CDR3 is built from 13 residues. Per germline, CDR1 MDHEN and CDR2 SYDVKM. Here the CDR3 reads CATSGRGTAEAFF. CDR3 bases: TGTGCCACCTCGGGTAGGGGAACGGCTGAAGCTTTCTTT.

The chain joins TRBV7-9 to TRBJ2-1, with 11 bases that match TRBD2. V gave up 3 bases and J gave up 6 bases; unmatched junction bases: 4. CDR1 and CDR2 (germline): SEHNR, FQNEAQ (reference sequence). The CDR3 loop spans 15 amino acids. The CDR3 region has the DNA TGTGCCAGCAGCTTTCTAGCGGGAGGAAGCAATGAGCAGTTCTTC. This encodes CASSFLAGGSNEQFF.